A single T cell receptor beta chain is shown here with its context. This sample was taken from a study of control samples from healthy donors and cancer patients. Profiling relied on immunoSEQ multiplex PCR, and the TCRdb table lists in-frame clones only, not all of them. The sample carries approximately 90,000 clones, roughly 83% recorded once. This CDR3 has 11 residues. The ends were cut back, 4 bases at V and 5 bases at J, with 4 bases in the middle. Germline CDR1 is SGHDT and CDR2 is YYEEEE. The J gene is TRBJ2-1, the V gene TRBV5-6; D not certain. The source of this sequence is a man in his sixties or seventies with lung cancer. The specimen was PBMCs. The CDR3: CASSQHNEQFF. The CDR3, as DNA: TGTGCCAGCAGCCAGCACAATGAGCAGTTCTTC.